This T cell receptor beta chain is from a study of cytomegalovirus exposure and HLA in healthy donors. CDR3 length: 13 amino acids. The germline gives CDR1 SQVTM, CDR2 ANQGSEA. V lost 5 bases, J lost 4 bases, and 13 bases lay in between. Both 60 Vbeta primers and 13 Jbeta primers went into the PCR. Sequencing used immunoSEQ multiplex PCR; TCRdb keeps in-frame clones, though not all of them. This sample has around 170,000 clones, with 80% found just once. This clone was detected only a few times. This chain connects TRBV29-1 to TRBJ2-3, with a tentative D call TRBD1 (5 bases). The sequence derives from a girl aged 10 to 17 in good health and CMV-seropositive. Sequenced: PBMCs. DNA of the CDR3: TGCAGCGTTTCCAGGGCGAGCGCAGATACGCAGTATTTT. Its protein product is CSVSRASADTQYF.